In its sample, the clone carrying this T cell receptor (beta chain) was seen many times. The data are from a study of tumor-infiltrating lymphocytes in oesophageal squamous cell carcinoma. TCRdb independently ran MiXCR on the PCR reads; one entry per CDR3 protein. The profile covers some 16,000 distinct CDR3 sequences, with 50% appearing a single time and around a quarter taken by the ten largest. V lost 0 bases, J lost 2 bases, and 14 bases lay in between. CDR1 is MNHEY, CDR2 SVGEGT, per germline. The CDR3 contains 16 residues. The clonotype comes from a male donor with esophageal squamous cell carcinoma. The rearrangement uses TRBV6-2 or TRBV6-3 and TRBJ2-7, with D perhaps TRBD1 (6 bases). Material: esophageal tumor tissue. This chain's CDR3 is CASSYSMIEGAYEQYF. The CDR3 DNA follows: TGTGCCAGCAGTTACTCGATGATAGAGGGGGCCTACGAGCAGTACTTC.